The TCR beta chain described here comes from a study of blood T cell repertoires in COVID-19. At the level of the study: T cells, B-cell-depleted T cells, or PBMCs provided the cDNA or gDNA that served as material.

Using immunoSEQ multiplex PCR, the repertoire was profiled, and TCRdb retains in-frame clones only, with some absent. The table has about 56,000 clones, around 90% seen once; the top ten hold 3.5% to 4.5%. This CDR3 comprises 15 residues. Trimming pared 0 bases from V and 7 bases from J, leaving 13 bases between. From germline, CDR1 is MNHEY and CDR2 SMNVEV (reference sequence). This clonotype was sampled from a man aged 50 to 59 with active COVID-19. Source material: peripheral blood. This chain links TRBV27 with TRBJ2-1; a possible D gene is TRBD2 (6 bases). The CDR3 coding sequence is TGTGCCAGCAGTTTATCGATTACGGGGAGGAATGAGCAGTTCTTC. It translates to CASSLSITGRNEQFF.